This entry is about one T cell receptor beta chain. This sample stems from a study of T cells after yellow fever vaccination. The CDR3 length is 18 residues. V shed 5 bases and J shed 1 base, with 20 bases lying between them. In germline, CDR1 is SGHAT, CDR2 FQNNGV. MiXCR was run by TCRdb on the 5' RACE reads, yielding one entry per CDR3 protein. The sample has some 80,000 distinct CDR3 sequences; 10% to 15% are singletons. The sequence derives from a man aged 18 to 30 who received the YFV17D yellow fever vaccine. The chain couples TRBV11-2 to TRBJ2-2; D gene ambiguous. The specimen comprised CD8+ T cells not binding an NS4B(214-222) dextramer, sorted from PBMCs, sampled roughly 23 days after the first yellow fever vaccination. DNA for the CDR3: TGTGCCAGCAGCCCCTCCAACTTATGGCCGATGAACACCGGGGAGCTGTTTTTT. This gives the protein CASSPSNLWPMNTGELFF.